The 28 T cell receptor beta chains in this list originate from one sample, sequenced in a study of OX40 agonist ivuxolimab in advanced cancers. Sequencing was performed with immunoSEQ multiplex PCR; in TCRdb, only in-frame clones are kept and a portion is missing. The table lists about 33,000 clones, approximately 89% of them singletons. The source material was CD4+ or CD8+ T cells sorted from blood, sampled in a trial of the OX40 agonist ivuxolimab. The receptor set was obtained from an adult with an advanced solid tumor such as melanoma, head and neck, liver or kidney cancer.

V usage is TRBV28 and J usage is TRBJ1-1, with 8 bases fitting TRBD1. V dropped 6 bases and J dropped 5; count of bases not matched to a gene: 8. Germline V gives CDR1 MDHEN, CDR2 SYDVKM. The length of the CDR3 is 14 residues. This CDR3 reads CASSPQGAWTEAFF. The CDR3 nucleotides are TGTGCCAGCAGCCCGCAGGGGGCCTGGACTGAAGCTTTCTTT. Supplemented by reference TRBV28 and TRBJ1-1, the full variable domain reads DVKVTQSSRYLVKRTGEKVFLECVQDMDHENMFWYRQDPGLGLRLIYFSYDVKMKEKGDIPEGYSVSREKKERFSLILESASTNQTSMYLCASSPQGAWTEAFFGQGTRLTVV.

The rearrangement joins TRBV10-3 to TRBJ1-1; 9 bases agree with TRBD1. V gave up 8 bases and J gave up 0 bases; unmatched junction bases: 7. Germline values: CDR1 ENHRY, CDR2 SYGVKD. There are 15 residues in the CDR3. This CDR3 is CAISGTGKVNTEAFF. The CDR3 DNA follows: TGTGCCATCTCCGGGACAGGGAAGGTGAACACTGAAGCTTTCTTT.

This clone has more than one count but fewer than ten. The chain employs TRBV28 and TRBJ2-7; D call uncertain. From germline, CDR1 is MDHEN and CDR2 SYDVKM. Trimming took off 2 bases at V and 5 bases at J, with 4 bases between the two ends. This CDR3 contains 11 residues. CDR3 residues: CASSLNDEQYF. The CDR3 nucleotides read TGTGCCAGCAGTTTAAACGACGAGCAGTACTTC.

The gene calls are TRBV10-1 and TRBJ1-3; D remains unclear. The CDR3 runs to 17 residues. V was shortened by 0 bases and J by 7 bases, with 19 bases between the two germline ends. CDR1 is WNHNN and CDR2 is SYGVQD in the germline V gene (reference sequence). The CDR3 nucleotides read TGCGCCAGCAGTGAGTCGAAATGGACCGGGAAGTTTAACACCATATATTTT. Amino acid sequence: CASSESKWTGKFNTIYF.

The chain employs TRBV10-3 and TRBJ2-3, with D uncertain. The germline CDR1 and CDR2 sequences are ENHRY and SYGVKD. The CDR3 loop spans 11 amino acids. Between the trimmed V and J ends, which lost 6 bases and 3 bases, there was a span of 4 bases. The CDR3 loop reads CAIRETDTQYF. The CDR3 DNA reads TGTGCCATCAGGGAGACAGATACGCAGTATTTT.

The chain links TRBV10-3 to TRBJ2-1; D is possibly TRBD2 (5 bases). Trimming shortened V by 3 bases and J by 9 bases, and 15 bases separated the two germline ends. Looked up from germline, CDR1 is ENHRY and CDR2 is SYGVKD. The CDR3 length is 14 residues. In DNA, the CDR3 is TGTGCCATCAGTGAATTAGGGTTCGAGGGTGAGCAGTTCTTC. It is translated as CAISELGFEGEQFF.

V and J are TRBV7-3 and TRBJ2-5; D may be TRBD1 or TRBD2 (5 bases each). CDR1 and CDR2 from the germline V gene are SGHTA and FQGTGA. The CDR3 is 15 amino acids. V was shortened by 5 bases and J by 2 bases, with 15 bases between the two germline ends. CDR3 region: CASSPSAWGQETQYF. CDR3 DNA: TGTGCCAGCAGCCCCTCCGCTTGGGGGCAAGAGACCCAGTACTTC.

V usage is TRBV5-1 and J usage is TRBJ1-1; tentatively, D is TRBD1 (6 bases). This CDR3 has 13 amino acids. The V gene's germline CDR1 is SGHRS and CDR2 YFSETQ. With 2 bases removed from V and 5 bases from J, the gap between germline ends came to 10 bases. DNA for the CDR3: TGCGCCAGCAGCTTTACAGGGAGAACTGAAGCTTTCTTT. It is translated as CASSFTGRTEAFF. Complete variable domain (other parts from reference TRBV5-1 and TRBJ1-1): KAGVTQTPRYLIKTRGQQVTLSCSPISGHRSVSWYQQTPGQGLQFLFEYFSETQRNKGNFPGRFSGRQFSNSRSEMNVSTLELGDSALYLCASSFTGRTEAFFGQGTRLTVV.

The chain combines TRBV5-4 with TRBJ1-2; D perhaps matches TRBD1 (5 bases). The CDR3 loop spans 13 amino acids. Trimming shortened V by 5 bases and J by 7 bases, and 15 bases separated the two germline ends. From germline, CDR1 is SGHNT and CDR2 YYREEE (reference sequence). In DNA form, the CDR3 reads TGTGCCAGCAGTTGGGGGGGAGGGGCTGGCTACACCTTC. Protein sequence: CASSWGGGAGYTF.

CDR3 nucleotides: TGTGCCAGCAGCCGTGAGGCCAACAATCGGGGCCTCGTTCATTCGGGCTACACCTTC. It is translated as CASSREANNRGLVHSGYTF. This sequence joins TRBV7-2 and TRBJ1-2, with D maybe TRBD1 (5 bases). This CDR3 is 19 amino acids long. V was trimmed by 5 bases and J by 8 bases, leaving 33 bases between them. Germline assignment: CDR1 SGHTA and CDR2 FQGNSA.

V and J are TRBV9 and TRBJ1-2; TRBD1 matches at 7 bases. There are 15 residues in the CDR3. The V and J ends lost 0 bases and 2 bases, in that order; junction bases with no gene match: 4. Germline values: CDR1 SGDLS, CDR2 YYNGEE. CDR3 residues: CASSVAQGVNYGYTF. The CDR3, as DNA: TGTGCCAGCAGCGTAGCCCAGGGGGTGAACTATGGCTACACCTTC.

The V call is TRBV5-6, the J call TRBJ2-7; 7 bases agree with TRBD1. The CDR3 totals 14 residues. Germline CDR1 SGHDT, CDR2 YYEEEE. After removal of 6 bases from V and 6 bases from J, the junction contained 12 bases not matched to a gene. The CDR3 spells CASNFGQALGEQYF. The CDR3 DNA reads TGTGCCAGCAACTTCGGACAGGCTTTAGGCGAGCAGTACTTC.

CDR3 region: CASSDRDRGLDEQFF. CDR3 in DNA: TGTGCCAGCAGTGACCGGGACAGGGGGCTTGATGAGCAGTTCTTC. J is TRBJ2-1 and V is TRBV2; 12 bases are shared with TRBD1. This CDR3 region has 15 residues. V lost 3 bases to trimming and J lost 8 bases; unmatched junction nucleotides: 5. CDR1 SNHLY and CDR2 FYNNEI come from the germline V gene.

The V and J genes are TRBV4-1 and TRBJ2-4; D is uncertain. The CDR3 contains 13 residues. V was shortened by 0 bases and J by 9 bases, with 9 bases between the two germline ends. Looked up from germline, CDR1 is MGHRA and CDR2 is YSYEKL. The CDR3 here is CASSQEPLGIQYF. Here the CDR3 DNA reads TGCGCCAGCAGCCAAGAGCCCCTCGGCATTCAGTACTTC.

This rearrangement joins TRBV30 to TRBJ2-7; the D gene is possibly TRBD2 (6 bases). V lost 3 bases, J lost 1 base, and 16 bases lay in between. CDR3 length: 15 residues. Looked up from germline, CDR1 is GTSNPN and CDR2 is SVGIG (reference sequence). CDR3 region: CAWRGGTLNSYEQYF. CDR3 DNA sequence: TGTGCCTGGAGGGGCGGGACCCTAAATTCCTACGAGCAGTACTTC.

This chain connects TRBV12-1 to TRBJ2-7; no check of the table's D call, TRBD2, against the DNA was made. TRBV12-1 is recorded as a pseudogene. The CDR3 extends over 15 amino acids. The CDR3 here is CASSFTSGSSYEQYF. CDR3 bases: TGTGCCAGCAGCTTTACTAGCGGGAGCTCCTACGAGCAGTACTTC.

The rearrangement joins TRBV5-1 to TRBJ2-5, with D possibly being TRBD2 (5 bases). Germline CDR1 SGHRS, CDR2 YFSETQ. V lost 7 bases and J lost 4, with 20 bases in between. The CDR3 consists of 15 residues. As DNA, the CDR3 is TGCGCCAGCCAACCAACTGAGACACTAGGAGAGACCCAGTACTTC. Protein sequence: CASQPTETLGETQYF.

This chain connects TRBV28 to TRBJ2-7; a weak D match, TRBD1 (6 bases). Germline assignment: CDR1 MDHEN and CDR2 SYDVKM. Trimming pared 8 bases from V and 2 bases from J, leaving 22 bases between. The CDR3 is 16 amino acids. The CDR3 DNA is TGTGCCAGCCTACAACCTCACGGCAGGGGAGCCTACGAGCAGTACTTC. Residues: CASLQPHGRGAYEQYF.

The gene calls are TRBV6-5 and TRBJ1-2; 9 bases map to TRBD1. Germline values: CDR1 MNHEY, CDR2 SVGAGI. Germline trimming cut 5 bases from V and 7 bases from J; bases unmatched to any gene: 8. The CDR3 length is 14 residues. CDR3 loop: CASSNQQGAGGYTF. The CDR3 DNA sequence: TGTGCCAGCAGTAATCAACAGGGGGCTGGTGGCTACACCTTC.

This chain links TRBV9 with TRBJ2-7, with 12 bases lining up with TRBD2. Per germline, CDR1 SGDLS and CDR2 YYNGEE. The CDR3 sequence is 15 residues long. V lost 4 bases and J lost 4; bases outside the gene matches: 6. For the CDR3, the DNA is TGTGCCAGCAGCCCCGGACTAGCGGGGACATACGAGCAGTACTTC. This translates into CASSPGLAGTYEQYF.

This clone was counted a single time. The CDR3: CSVLQGANEKLFF. CDR3 sequence (DNA): TGCAGCGTATTACAGGGGGCGAATGAAAAACTGTTTTTT. The gene calls are TRBV29-1 and TRBJ1-4, with 9 nucleotides matching TRBD1. Losses at the gene ends were 6 bases for V and 5 bases for J; bases not matched to a gene: 4. Germline CDR1 is SQVTM and CDR2 is ANQGSEA. This CDR3 has 13 amino acids.

The chain employs TRBV4-1 and TRBJ2-5; 10 nucleotides match TRBD1. CDR3 length equals 14 residues. The J segment lost 5 bases and the V segment lost 1 base, leaving 1 base of the junction unmatched. The germline CDR1 and CDR2 sequences are MGHRA and YSYEKL. DNA for the CDR3: TGCGCCAGCAGCCAAGGGGGACAGGGGGAGACCCAGTACTTC. Encoded protein: CASSQGGQGETQYF.

This sequence joins TRBV7-9 and TRBJ1-1, with no clear D. The CDR3 is made up of 14 amino acids. Looked up from germline, CDR1 is SEHNR and CDR2 is FQNEAQ (reference sequence). V was trimmed by 4 bases and J by 6 bases, leaving 15 bases between them. CDR3 DNA sequence: TGTGCCAGCAGCTCACCGTCGGTAAAGGCTGAAGCTTTCTTT. Translating it yields CASSSPSVKAEAFF.

The count of this clone is one. V and J are TRBV5-4 and TRBJ1-2, with 8 bases identical to TRBD1. This CDR3 region has 15 residues. The V gene's germline CDR1 is SGHNT and CDR2 YYREEE (reference sequence). The junction had 9 bases not matched to a gene; V was cut back by 1 base and J by 7 bases. This CDR3 reads CASSLRGQGAFGYTF. Here the CDR3 DNA reads TGTGCCAGCAGCTTGAGAGGGCAGGGGGCCTTTGGCTACACCTTC.

V and J are TRBV4-1 and TRBJ1-4, with D possibly being TRBD1 (5 bases). CDR1 is MGHRA, CDR2 YSYEKL, per germline. V was trimmed by 3 bases and J by 4 bases, leaving 15 bases between them. There are 16 residues in the CDR3. The CDR3 coding sequence is TGCGCCAGCAGCCAGGGGGGGACTTCCGGTAATGAAAAACTGTTTTTT. Translation gives CASSQGGTSGNEKLFF.

The rearrangement joins TRBV5-1 to TRBJ2-2; 8 nucleotides line up with TRBD2. This CDR3 contains 16 residues. The ends lost 0 bases at V and 5 bases at J; junction bases unmatched: 6. CDR1 and CDR2 (germline): SGHRS, YFSETQ. This CDR3 is CASSLVAGGGTGELFF. The CDR3 region has the DNA TGCGCCAGCAGCTTGGTTGCGGGAGGAGGGACCGGGGAGCTGTTTTTT.

The V gene is TRBV5-6, the J gene TRBJ1-1; D remains unclear. The CDR3 runs to 13 residues. Between the trimmed V and J ends, which lost 3 bases and 3 bases, there was a span of 9 bases. Germline CDR1 is SGHDT and CDR2 is YYEEEE. Written as DNA, the CDR3 is TGTGCCAGCAGCTCAGGTTTGGACACTGAAGCTTTCTTT. Encoded protein: CASSSGLDTEAFF.

This rearrangement joins TRBV14 to TRBJ2-3; D is perhaps TRBD2 (6 bases). The V gene lost 4 bases and the J gene lost 4 bases, with 15 bases spanning the gap. The CDR3 is 15 residues long. Germline V lookup: CDR1 SGHDN, CDR2 FVKESK. CDR3 amino acids: CASSLRGSNADTQYF. The CDR3 nucleotides are TGTGCCAGCAGCCTTCGGGGGTCTAACGCAGATACGCAGTATTTT. Based on the CDR3 plus reference TRBV14 and TRBJ2-3, the full variable domain is EAGVTQFPSHSVIEKGQTVTLRCDPISGHDNLYWYRRVMGKEIKFLLHFVKESKQDESGMPNNRFLAERTGGTYSTLKVQPAELEDSGVYFCASSLRGSNADTQYFGPGTRLTVL.